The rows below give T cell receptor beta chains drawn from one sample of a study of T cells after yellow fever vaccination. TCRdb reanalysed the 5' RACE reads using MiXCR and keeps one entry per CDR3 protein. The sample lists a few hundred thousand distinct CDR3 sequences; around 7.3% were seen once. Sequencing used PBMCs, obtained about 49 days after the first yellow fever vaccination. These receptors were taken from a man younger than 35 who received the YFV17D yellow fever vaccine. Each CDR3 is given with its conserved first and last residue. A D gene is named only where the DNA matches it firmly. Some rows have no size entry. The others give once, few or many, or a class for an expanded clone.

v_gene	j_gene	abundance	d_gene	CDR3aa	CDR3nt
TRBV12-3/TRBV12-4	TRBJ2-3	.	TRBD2	CASSPVISGTDTQYF	TGTGCCAGCAGCCCCGTTATTAGCGGGACAGATACGCAGTATTTT
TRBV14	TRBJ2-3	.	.	CASSQDLRSTDTQYF	TGTGCCAGCAGCCAAGATCTGAGATCCACAGATACGCAGTATTTT
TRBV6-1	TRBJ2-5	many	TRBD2	CASKRLAAQETQYF	TGTGCCAGCAAAAGACTAGCGGCCCAAGAGACCCAGTACTTC
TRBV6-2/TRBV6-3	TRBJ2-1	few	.	CASSYGAYNEQFF	TGTGCCAGCAGTTATGGGGCGTACAATGAGCAGTTCTTC
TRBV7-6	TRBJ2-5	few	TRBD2	CASSLVASGGRETQYF	TGTGCCAGCAGCTTAGTGGCTAGCGGGGGGAGAGAGACCCAGTACTTC
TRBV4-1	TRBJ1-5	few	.	CASSQEDSSNQPQHF	TGCGCCAGCAGCCAAGAGGACAGTAGCAATCAGCCCCAGCATTTT
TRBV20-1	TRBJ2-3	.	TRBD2	CSAPLSGGATDTQYF	TGCAGTGCCCCACTTAGCGGGGGGGCCACAGATACGCAGTATTTT
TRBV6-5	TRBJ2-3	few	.	CASSSHRRGTQYF	TGTGCCAGCAGTTCCCACCGCCGGGGCACGCAGTATTTT
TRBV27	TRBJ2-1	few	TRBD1	CASTFRDRYNEQFF	TGTGCCAGCACCTTCCGGGACAGGTACAATGAGCAGTTCTTC
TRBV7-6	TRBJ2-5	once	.	CASSFPGLPYQETQYF	TGTGCCAGCAGCTTCCCGGGACTCCCCTACCAAGAGACCCAGTACTTC
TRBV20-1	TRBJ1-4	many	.	CSVPSAGVVNEKLFF	TGCAGTGTCCCTTCGGCGGGGGTCGTCAATGAAAAACTGTTTTTT
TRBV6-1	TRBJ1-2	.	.	CASSPGVKNYGYTF	TGTGCCAGCAGCCCAGGGGTAAAAAACTATGGCTACACCTTC
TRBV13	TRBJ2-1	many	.	CASSLVAGDSAAYNEQFF	TGTGCCAGCAGCTTAGTGGCAGGGGACTCGGCTGCCTACAATGAGCAGTTCTTC
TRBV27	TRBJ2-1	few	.	CASSLGVVRNEQFF	TGTGCCAGCAGTTTGGGGGTTGTGAGGAATGAGCAGTTCTTC
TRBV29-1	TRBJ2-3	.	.	CSVRGANTDTQYF	TGCAGCGTACGGGGGGCAAACACAGATACGCAGTATTTT
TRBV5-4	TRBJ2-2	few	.	CASSLVSTERGELFF	TGTGCCAGCAGCTTGGTTTCTACCGAACGCGGGGAGCTGTTTTTT
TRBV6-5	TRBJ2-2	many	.	CASSYSSLTGELFF	TGTGCCAGCAGTTACTCATCCCTCACCGGGGAGCTGTTTTTT
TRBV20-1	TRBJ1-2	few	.	CSARPGNYGYTF	TGCAGTGCTAGGCCCGGGAACTATGGCTACACCTTC
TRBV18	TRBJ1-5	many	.	CASSPRYSNQPQHF	TGTGCCAGCTCACCTCGATATAGCAATCAGCCCCAGCATTTT
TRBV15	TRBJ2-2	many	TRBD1	CATSSGRTGNTGELFF	TGTGCCACCAGCAGCGGCCGGACAGGGAACACCGGGGAGCTGTTTTTT
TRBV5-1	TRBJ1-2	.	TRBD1	CASSFEGARGYTF	TGCGCCAGCAGCTTCGAGGGGGCTCGCGGCTACACCTTC
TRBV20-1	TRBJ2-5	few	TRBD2	CSATQTSGGAWETQYF	TGCAGTGCCACTCAGACTAGCGGGGGGGCCTGGGAGACCCAGTACTTC
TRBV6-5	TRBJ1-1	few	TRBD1	CASSYTGANTEAFF	TGTGCCAGCAGTTACACAGGGGCCAACACTGAAGCTTTCTTT
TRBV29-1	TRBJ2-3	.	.	CSVGLGGTDTQYF	TGCAGCGTGGGGCTGGGGGGCACAGATACGCAGTATTTT
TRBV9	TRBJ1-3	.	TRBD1	CASSLGQASSGNTIYF	TGTGCCAGCAGCCTGGGACAGGCCTCCTCTGGAAACACCATATATTTT
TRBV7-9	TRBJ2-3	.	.	CASSSAVTGLTDTQYF	TGTGCCAGCAGTTCTGCGGTGACGGGTCTCACAGATACGCAGTATTTT
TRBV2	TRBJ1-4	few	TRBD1	CASGTGREKLFF	TGTGCCAGCGGGACAGGGAGAGAAAAACTGTTTTTT
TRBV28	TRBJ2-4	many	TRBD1	CASSFLVATDRGENIQYF	TGTGCCAGCAGTTTTTTAGTGGCAACGGACAGGGGCGAAAACATTCAGTACTTC
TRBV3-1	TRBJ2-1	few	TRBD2	CASSQGLAGQLDEQFF	TGTGCCAGCAGCCAAGGACTAGCGGGGCAGCTCGATGAGCAGTTCTTC
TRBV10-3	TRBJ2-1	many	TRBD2	CAISESTGGREQFF	TGTGCCATCAGTGAGTCGACGGGGGGGCGTGAGCAGTTCTTC
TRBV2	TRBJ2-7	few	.	CASNDDTYEQYF	TGTGCCAGCAATGACGATACTTACGAGCAGTACTTC
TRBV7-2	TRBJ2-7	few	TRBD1	CASSRGLGVGEQYF	TGTGCCAGCAGCAGGGGGCTCGGGGTGGGCGAGCAGTACTTC
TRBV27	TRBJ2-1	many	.	CASYGLHSYNEQFF	TGTGCCAGTTACGGACTCCACTCCTACAATGAGCAGTTCTTC
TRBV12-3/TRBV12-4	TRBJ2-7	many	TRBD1	CASIMTGSSYEQYF	TGTGCCAGCATTATGACAGGGTCCTCCTACGAGCAGTACTTC
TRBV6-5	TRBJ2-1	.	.	CASSYAHDGYNEQFF	TGTGCCAGCAGTTACGCCCATGATGGGTACAATGAGCAGTTCTTC
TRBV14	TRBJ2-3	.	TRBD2	CASSQDLAGFRTDTQYF	TGTGCCAGCAGCCAAGACCTAGCGGGGTTTCGCACAGATACGCAGTATTTT
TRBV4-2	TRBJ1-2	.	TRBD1	CASSLRTGGRYGYTF	TGTGCCAGCAGCCTGAGAACAGGGGGCCGATATGGCTACACCTTC
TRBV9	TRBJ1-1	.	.	CASSVAGTLNTEAFF	TGTGCCAGCAGCGTAGCCGGGACACTGAACACTGAAGCTTTCTTT
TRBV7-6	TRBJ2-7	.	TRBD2	CASSRTSGERGYEQYF	TGTGCCAGCAGCAGGACTAGCGGGGAGCGGGGCTACGAGCAGTACTTC
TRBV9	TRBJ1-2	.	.	CASSVGRAYPDYGYTF	TGTGCCAGCAGCGTAGGTCGAGCATACCCGGATTATGGCTACACCTTC
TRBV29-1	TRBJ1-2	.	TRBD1	CSAIPLTGQKGYTF	TGCAGCGCAATCCCCCTGACAGGGCAGAAAGGCTACACCTTC
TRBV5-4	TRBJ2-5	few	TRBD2	CASSPPDGRGETQYF	TGTGCCAGCAGCCCCCCGGACGGGAGGGGAGAGACCCAGTACTTC
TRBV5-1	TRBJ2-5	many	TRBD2	CASTPLGSGALPETQYF	TGCGCCAGCACCCCCCTTGGGAGCGGGGCGTTACCGGAGACCCAGTACTTC
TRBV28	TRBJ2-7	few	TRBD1	CASSPRAGQGAVEQYF	TGTGCCAGCAGCCCTCGTGCGGGACAGGGGGCGGTAGAGCAGTACTTC
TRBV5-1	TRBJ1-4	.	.	CASSLGPSNEKLFF	TGCGCCAGCAGCTTGGGACCCAGTAATGAAAAACTGTTTTTT
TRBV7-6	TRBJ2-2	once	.	CASSLGFGMNTGELFF	TGTGCCAGCAGCTTAGGATTTGGAATGAACACCGGGGAGCTGTTTTTT
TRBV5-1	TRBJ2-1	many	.	CASSLLGQIKAQEQFF	TGCGCCAGCAGCTTACTAGGACAGATCAAAGCACAGGAGCAGTTCTTC
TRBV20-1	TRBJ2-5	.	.	CSARERRVTETQYF	TGCAGTGCTAGAGAAAGAAGGGTCACAGAGACCCAGTACTTC
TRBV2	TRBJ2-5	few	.	CASSRTTAVYQETQYF	TGTGCCAGCAGCAGAACAACGGCTGTGTACCAAGAGACCCAGTACTTC
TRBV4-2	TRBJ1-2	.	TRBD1	CASSQDWDRDYNYGYTF	TGTGCCAGCAGCCAAGATTGGGACAGAGATTATAACTATGGCTACACCTTC
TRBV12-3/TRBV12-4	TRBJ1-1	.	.	CASSPGTSLSDTEAFF	TGTGCCAGCAGCCCTGGGACATCTCTCTCTGACACTGAAGCTTTCTTT
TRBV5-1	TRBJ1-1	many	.	CASSFSTSGFEAFF	TGCGCCAGCAGCTTTTCTACCTCGGGGTTCGAAGCTTTCTTT
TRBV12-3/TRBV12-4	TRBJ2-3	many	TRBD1	CASSSRQGAHDTQYF	TGTGCCAGCAGTTCTCGACAGGGGGCGCATGATACGCAGTATTTT
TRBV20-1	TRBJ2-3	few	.	CSERGYLGTDTQYF	TGCAGTGAGAGGGGCTACCTAGGCACAGATACGCAGTATTTT
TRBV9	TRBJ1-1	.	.	CASSAVARLNTEAFF	TGTGCCAGCAGCGCAGTGGCACGTCTGAACACTGAAGCTTTCTTT
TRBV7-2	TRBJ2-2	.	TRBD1	CASSPSGQGNTGELFF	TGTGCCAGCAGCCCCTCGGGACAGGGAAACACCGGGGAGCTGTTTTTT
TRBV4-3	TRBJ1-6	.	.	CASSQVGLPLESPLHF	TGCGCCAGCAGCCAAGTAGGCTTGCCTTTAGAGTCACCCCTCCACTTT